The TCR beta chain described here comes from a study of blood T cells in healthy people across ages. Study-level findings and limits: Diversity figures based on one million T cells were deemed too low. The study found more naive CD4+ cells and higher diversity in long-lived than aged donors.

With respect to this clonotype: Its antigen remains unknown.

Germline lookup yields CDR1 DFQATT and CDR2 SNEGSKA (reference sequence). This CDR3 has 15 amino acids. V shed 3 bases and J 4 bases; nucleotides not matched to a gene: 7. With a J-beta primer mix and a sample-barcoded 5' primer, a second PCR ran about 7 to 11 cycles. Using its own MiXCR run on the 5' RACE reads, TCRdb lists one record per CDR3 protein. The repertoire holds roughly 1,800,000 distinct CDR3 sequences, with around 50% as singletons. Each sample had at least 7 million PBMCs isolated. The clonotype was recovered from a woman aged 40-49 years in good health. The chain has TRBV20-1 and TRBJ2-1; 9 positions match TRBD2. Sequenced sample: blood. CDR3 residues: CSASRLADGYNEQFF. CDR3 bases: TGCAGTGCTAGTAGACTAGCGGATGGATACAATGAGCAGTTCTTC.